The 6 T cell receptor beta chains in this list originate from one sample, sequenced in a study of follicular helper T cells after annual influenza vaccination. Described time point: 2014-2015 season, pre-vaccination. Assay used: immunoSEQ multiplex PCR; TCRdb lists only in-frame clones, some missing. The table records about 14,000 clones, approximately 84% of them present only once. The starting material was CXCR5- memory CD4+ T cells sorted from blood, obtained on the day of influenza vaccination. Receptors originate from an adult who received the influenza vaccine.

CDR3 coding DNA: TGTGCCAGCAGCTTAGGGTGGGCAATTACTGAAGCTTTCTTT. Its protein product is CASSLGWAITEAFF. This chain links TRBV7-2 with TRBJ1-1, with no clear D. Trimming took off 1 base at V and 5 bases at J, with 11 bases between the two ends. Germline V gives CDR1 SGHTA, CDR2 FQGNSA. The CDR3 has 14 amino acids.

This clone has a single count. The chain combines TRBV7-9 with TRBJ2-1; D gene uncertain. The V gene's germline CDR1 is SEHNR and CDR2 FQNEAQ (reference sequence). Trimming removed 1 base at V and 7 bases at J, with 8 bases between. The CDR3 length is 13 residues. CDR3 DNA sequence: TGTGCCAGCAGCTTAGGGGCACAGAATGAGCAGTTCTTC. Translation gives CASSLGAQNEQFF.

The chain is built from TRBV6-5 and TRBJ2-7; D not resolved. Trimming took off 6 bases at V and 4 bases at J, with 7 bases between the two ends. CDR1 is MNHEY and CDR2 is SVGAGI in the germline V gene. The CDR3 sequence is 11 residues long. CDR3 region: CASRTLYEQYF. The CDR3 nucleotides read TGTGCCAGCAGGACTTTATACGAGCAGTACTTC.

CDR3 in DNA: TGTGCCACCAGCTACCGGGATCCCTATGGCTACACCTTC. Translation gives CATSYRDPYGYTF. V usage is TRBV15 and J usage is TRBJ1-2; D gene uncertain. The V end was cut by 5 bases, the J end by 4 bases, with 11 bases between. This CDR3 contains 13 residues. CDR1 is LNHNV, CDR2 YYDKDF, per germline (reference sequence).

The rearrangement uses TRBV4-3 and TRBJ2-7, with D maybe TRBD2 (6 bases). V lost 1 base to trimming and J lost 2 bases, with 12 bases between them. The CDR3 runs 15 residues. Germline V gene lookup returns CDR1 LGHNA and CDR2 YSLEER. The CDR3 protein is CASSQVLGGPYEQYF. For the CDR3, the DNA is TGCGCCAGCAGCCAAGTATTGGGGGGACCCTACGAGCAGTACTTC.

The genes are TRBV7-2 and TRBJ2-5, with D tentatively TRBD1 or TRBD2 (6 bases each). The germline gives CDR1 SGHTA, CDR2 FQGNSA. The CDR3 spans 16 residues. Deletions cut 5 bases from V and 5 bases from J, with 21 bases between. This CDR3 is CASSLHLYGGRETQYF. Here the CDR3 DNA reads TGTGCCAGCAGCCTTCATTTATATGGGGGGCGGGAGACCCAGTACTTC.